This T cell receptor (beta chain) is from a study of T cells after yellow fever vaccination. Study-level background: SMART-Seq v4 Ultra Low Input handled preparation of low-cell-number fractions. Findings of the study overall: Subsequent booster samples again held most clones from primary vaccination (roughly 95% CD4, about 85% CD8). Peak timing came faster in the weaker secondary response, day 5 versus 15.

The CDR3 runs to 14 residues. Trimming took 7 bases from V and 7 from J; bases not matched to a gene: 10. Looked up from germline, CDR1 is ENHRY and CDR2 is SYGVKD. At least ten counts were recorded for this clonotype. What it binds is not known. A 5'RACE template-switching step, the method used to make TCR cDNA, added a universal primer site and UMIs. TCRdb processed the 5' RACE reads anew with MiXCR; each CDR3 protein has one entry. The table records about 160,000 distinct CDR3 sequences, 6.5% to 8.5% of them present only once. The sample was CD4+ T cells sorted from PBMCs, taken about 5 days after the first yellow fever vaccination. The chain employs TRBV10-3 and TRBJ2-1; 7 nucleotides line up with TRBD1. The receptor's source is a man younger than 35 who received the YFV17D yellow fever vaccine. CDR3 DNA: TGTGCCATCACTAATGGACAGGAGATGAATGAGCAGTTCTTC. Its protein is CAITNGQEMNEQFF.